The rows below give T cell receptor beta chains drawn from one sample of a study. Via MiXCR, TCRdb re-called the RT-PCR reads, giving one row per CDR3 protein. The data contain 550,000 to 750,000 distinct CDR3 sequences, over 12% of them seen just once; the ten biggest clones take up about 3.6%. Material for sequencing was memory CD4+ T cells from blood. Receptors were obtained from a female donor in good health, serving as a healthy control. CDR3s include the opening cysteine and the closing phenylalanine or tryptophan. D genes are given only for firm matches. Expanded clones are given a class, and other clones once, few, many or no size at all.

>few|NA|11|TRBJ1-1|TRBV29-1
TGCAGCGATCAGGGGTACACTGAAGCTTTCTTT
CSDQGYTEAFF
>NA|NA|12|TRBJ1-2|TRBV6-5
TGTGCCAGCACCACACAGCCGTATGGCTACACCTTC
CASTTQPYGYTF
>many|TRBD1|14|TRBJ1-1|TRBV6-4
TGTGCCAGCAGAGCCTCTCCTTCGACAGGGATAACTTTCTTT
CASRASPSTGITFF
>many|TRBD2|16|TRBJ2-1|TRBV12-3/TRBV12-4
TGTGCCAGCAGGACACTAGCGGGAGGAGGAGACAATGAGCAGTTCTTC
CASRTLAGGGDNEQFF
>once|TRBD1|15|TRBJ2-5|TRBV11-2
TGTGCCAGCAGCTTAGTCACAGGGGGCGGCGAGACCCAGTACTTC
CASSLVTGGGETQYF
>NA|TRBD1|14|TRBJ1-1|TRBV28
TGTGCCAGCTTGAGCGACAGGGTAGACACTGAAGCTTTCTTT
CASLSDRVDTEAFF
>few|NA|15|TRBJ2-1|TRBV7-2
TGTGCCAGCAACCAGGGCGGACTTTATTTTTGTGAGCAGTTCTTC
CASNQGGLYFCEQFF
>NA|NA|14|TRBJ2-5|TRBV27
TGTGCCAGCAGTTTATCTAGGGGGAGGGAGACCCAGTACTTC
CASSLSRGRETQYF
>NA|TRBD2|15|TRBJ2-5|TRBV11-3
TGTGCCAGCAGCTTAACTAGCGGCCTCCAAGAGACCCAGTACTTC
CASSLTSGLQETQYF
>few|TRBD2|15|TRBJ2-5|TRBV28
TGTGCCAGCAGTTTCCCAGCGGGAAACCAAGAGACCCAGTACTTC
CASSFPAGNQETQYF
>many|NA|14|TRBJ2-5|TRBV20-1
TGCAGTGCTAGTCCACTAGCAGTGCAAGAGACCCAGTACTTC
CSASPLAVQETQYF
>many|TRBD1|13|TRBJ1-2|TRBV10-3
TGTGCCATCACCCCGACAGGGGTGAATGGCTACACCTTC
CAITPTGVNGYTF
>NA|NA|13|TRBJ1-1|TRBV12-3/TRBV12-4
TGTGCCAGCAGGTCCCAATATAACACTGAAGCTTTCTTT
CASRSQYNTEAFF
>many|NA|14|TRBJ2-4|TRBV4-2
TGTGCCAGCAGCCAAGATTTGGCCAAAAACATTCAGTACTTC
CASSQDLAKNIQYF
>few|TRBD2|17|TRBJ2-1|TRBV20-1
TGCAGTGCTACCAGGGTTAGCGGGAGCCAGGTGAGGAATGAGCAGTTCTTC
CSATRVSGSQVRNEQFF
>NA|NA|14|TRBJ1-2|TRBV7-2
TGTGCCAGCAGACTTGCTGGTAATCCTATGGGCTACACCTTC
CASRLAGNPMGYTF
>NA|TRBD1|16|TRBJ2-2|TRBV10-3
TGTGCCATCAGTGAAACCGGGACAGGCGGGACCGGGGAGCTGTTTTTT
CAISETGTGGTGELFF
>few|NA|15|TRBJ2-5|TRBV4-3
TGCGCCAGCAGCCAAAGCGCAGGGAGCTACGAGACCCAGTACTTC
CASSQSAGSYETQYF
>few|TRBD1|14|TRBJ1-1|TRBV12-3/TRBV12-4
TGTGCCAGCAGTTTAGCCCAGGGGGCGACTGAAGCTTTCTTT
CASSLAQGATEAFF
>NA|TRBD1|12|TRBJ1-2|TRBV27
TGTGCCACGGGACAGAGAAACTATGGCTACACCTTC
CATGQRNYGYTF
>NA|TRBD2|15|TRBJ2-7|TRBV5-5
TGTGCCAGCAGCTTGGTATACGGGAGGGCCTACGAGCAGTACTTC
CASSLVYGRAYEQYF
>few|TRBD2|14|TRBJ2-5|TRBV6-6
TGTGCCAGCAGTCCCCCGGGGAGGGAAGAGACCCAGTACTTC
CASSPPGREETQYF
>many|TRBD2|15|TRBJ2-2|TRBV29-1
TGCAGCGTTGCAAGCGGGAGGGCCGGCACCGGGGAGCTGTTTTTT
CSVASGRAGTGELFF
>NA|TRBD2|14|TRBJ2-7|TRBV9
TGTGCCATCAGCGTAGCTATAGCGGGTTACGAGCAGTACTTC
CAISVAIAGYEQYF
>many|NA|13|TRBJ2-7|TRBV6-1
TGTGCCAGCAGTGAAGAACGGAGAAACAAGCAGTACTTC
CASSEERRNKQYF
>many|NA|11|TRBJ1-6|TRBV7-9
TGTGCCAGCAGCCTCAATTCACCCCTCCACTTT
CASSLNSPLHF
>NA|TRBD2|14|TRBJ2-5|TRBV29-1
TGCAGCGTTAAAGGGACTAGCGTTCAAGAGACCCAGTACTTC
CSVKGTSVQETQYF
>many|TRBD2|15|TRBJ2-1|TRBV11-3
TGTGCCAGCAGCTTGACTAGCGTTAACAGGGATGAGCAGTTCTTC
CASSLTSVNRDEQFF
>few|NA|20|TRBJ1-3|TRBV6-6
TGTGCCAGCAGCTCACCAAATCATAATGACGGGACTGGGGCTGGAAACACCATATATTTT
CASSSPNHNDGTGAGNTIYF
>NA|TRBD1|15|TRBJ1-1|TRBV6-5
TGTGCCAGCAGTTCGGGACAGGGCGCTAGGACTGAAGCTTTCTTT
CASSSGQGARTEAFF
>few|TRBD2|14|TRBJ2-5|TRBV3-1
TGTGCCAGCCTACGGGCGGGAGGGAAAGAGACCCAGTACTTC
CASLRAGGKETQYF
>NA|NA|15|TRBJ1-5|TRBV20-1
TGCAGTGCTAGAGATCCGGATGGCGGTGTACAGCCCCAGCATTTT
CSARDPDGGVQPQHF
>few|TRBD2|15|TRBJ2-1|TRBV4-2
TGTGCCAGCAGCCAAGTATCGGGAGGGCACAATGAGCAGTTCTTC
CASSQVSGGHNEQFF